This T cell receptor beta chain is drawn from a study of Ad26.COV2.S vaccination and SARS-CoV-2 variants. On the study more broadly: Donor was in the COV1001 Ad26.COV2.S trial arm.

Specified treatment: some 19 received Ad26.COV2.S at low or high dose, single or two shots; several received placebo; per-sample allocation not given. All samples were drawn on day 63, counting from the first vaccine or placebo injection. Recruitment in Boston yielded a donor of adult age, 18-55 years. The table came from immunoSEQ multiplex PCR; TCRdb's copy has only in-frame clones and leaves some out. The sample holds hundreds of thousands of clones, roughly 90% seen once. The TCR originated in a person aged 18-65 years who received the Ad26.COV2.S COVID-19 vaccine or a placebo. This material consisted of peripheral blood, taken in a trial of Ad26.COV2.S vaccine versus placebo.

CDR3 sequence reads: CASSLRLAGELFF. The CDR3 bases are TGTGCCAGCAGCTTAAGACTTGCCGGGGAGCTGTTTTTT. The chain links TRBV7-2 to TRBJ2-2; D call uncertain. V lost 2 bases, J lost 6 bases, and 7 bases lay in between. This CDR3 contains 13 residues. CDR1 and CDR2 from the germline V gene are SGHTA and FQGNSA.